This entry lists 7 T cell receptor beta chains sequenced from one sample in a study of vaccination and CD4 T cells after COVID-19 (dated by TCRdb to the early 2020s). Libraries were constructed by PCR. Sequenced on an Illumina iSeq 100. DNA from cultured CD4+ T cells was subjected to TCR sequencing with the Oncomine TCR Beta short-read assay at the Johns Hopkins FTIC core. The raw public reads went through TCRdb reprocessing: fastp at Q25, MiXCR clone calling, in-frame beta chains kept. Here each entry gathers all rows of one CDR3 protein and keeps the most common genes and DNA. The sample includes 4,000 to 5,000 distinct CDR3 sequences, with about 35% observed a single time. 20% to 25% of the sample is held by the ten biggest clonotypes. In light of the paper, this sample's treatment or condition label describes: roughly 10-day PBMC culture with coronavirus spike peptide pools or control peptides (ViraFEST assay). CD4+ T cells from unexposed donors were collected before the COVID-19 pandemic (2011-2018).

No cognate antigen is known for these TCRs. Sequenced material: CD4+ T cells from blood, cultured in vitro. The receptors were gathered from a human donor in good health.

The chain joins TRBV27 to TRBJ1-6, with 10 bases matching TRBD1. J was trimmed by 12 bases and V by 2 bases; bases with no gene match: 10. The CDR3 consists of 16 residues. Germline V lookup: CDR1 MNHEY, CDR2 SMNVEV (reference sequence). The CDR3, as DNA: TGTGCCAGCAGTTTACTCCAGACAGGGGGCGTAGGACCCCTCCACTTT. This encodes CASSLLQTGGVGPLHF.

The DNA of the CDR3 is TGTGCCTCCACCCGAGGGGACTCCTACGAGCAGTACTTC. This codes for CASTRGDSYEQYF. This chain uses TRBV15 with TRBJ2-7; D possibly matches TRBD1 or TRBD2 (5 bases each). CDR3 size: 13 residues. The germline CDR1 and CDR2 sequences are LNHNV and YYDKDF (reference sequence). Trimming took 11 bases from V and 0 from J, leaving 14 bases between them.

The J gene is TRBJ1-3, the V gene TRBV28; tentative D call: TRBD1 (6 bases). The CDR3 has 14 amino acids. CDR1 is MDHEN, CDR2 SYDVKM, per germline. The V and J ends lost 6 bases and 2 bases respectively, with 11 bases between them. The CDR3 DNA reads as TGTGCCAGCAGACCGCAGGGGACTGGAAACACCATATATTTT. Its protein is CASRPQGTGNTIYF.

By its share, this clonotype is medium-sized. The rearrangement uses TRBV7-3 and TRBJ1-1; 7 nucleotides match TRBD1. This CDR3 region has 14 residues. CDR1 SGHTA and CDR2 FQGTGA come from the germline V gene. The J segment lost 10 bases and the V segment lost 0 bases, leaving 8 bases of the junction unmatched. In nucleotides, the CDR3 is TGTGCCAGCAGCTTAACCGCCGGACAGGTTCGAGCTTTCTTT. The encoded protein is CASSLTAGQVRAFF.

This clonotype has just a few counts. This sequence joins TRBV12-3 or TRBV12-4 and TRBJ1-5; the D gene is possibly TRBD1 (6 bases). This CDR3 is built from 14 residues. The V gene lost 4 bases and the J gene lost 8 bases, with 15 bases spanning the gap. The CDR3 region has the DNA TGTGCCAGCAGTTCCCAACAGGGTGCTAAGCCCCAGCATTTT. Protein: CASSSQQGAKPQHF.

V gene TRBV7-9 combines with J gene TRBJ2-3; 7 positions match TRBD2. The CDR3 length is 16 residues. Germline assignment: CDR1 SEHNR and CDR2 FQNEAQ (reference sequence). V shed 3 bases, J shed 2 bases, and the junction held 8 bases outside the gene matches. CDR3 amino acids: CASSLEGRGDTDTQYF. In DNA, the CDR3 is TGTGCCAGCAGCTTGGAGGGGAGGGGAGACACAGATACGCAGTATTTT.

This chain joins TRBV6-1 and TRBJ1-1, with D unresolved. CDR3 length: 12 amino acids. Trimming stripped 6 bases from V and 7 bases from J, with 12 bases between. Looked up from germline, CDR1 is MNHNS and CDR2 is SASEGT. The CDR3 DNA sequence: TGTGCCAGCAGCCGAAGTGAAGGTGAAGCTTTCTTT. Translation: CASSRSEGEAFF.